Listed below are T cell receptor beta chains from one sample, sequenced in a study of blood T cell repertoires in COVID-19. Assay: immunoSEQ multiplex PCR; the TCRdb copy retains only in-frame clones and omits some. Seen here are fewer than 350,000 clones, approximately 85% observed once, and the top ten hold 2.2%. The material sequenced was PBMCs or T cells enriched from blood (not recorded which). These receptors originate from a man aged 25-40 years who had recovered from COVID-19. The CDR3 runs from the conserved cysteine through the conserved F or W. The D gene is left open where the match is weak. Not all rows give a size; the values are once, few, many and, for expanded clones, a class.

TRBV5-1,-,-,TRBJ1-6,TGCGCCAGCAGCTTGGAAGTCCGGGAGGCTAGCCGGTCACCCCTCCACTTT,CASSLEVREASRSPLHF
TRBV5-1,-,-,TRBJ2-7,TGCGCCAGCAGCCGGGGGATGCTAGCCTACGAGCAGTACTTC,CASSRGMLAYEQYF
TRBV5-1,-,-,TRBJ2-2,TGCGCCAGCAGCTTGACTAGTTACACCGGGGAGCTGTTTTTT,CASSLTSYTGELFF
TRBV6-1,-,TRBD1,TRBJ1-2,TGTGCCAGCAGTGAGGGGACAGGGAGACCATATGGCTACACCTTC,CASSEGTGRPYGYTF
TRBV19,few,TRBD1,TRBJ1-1,TGTGCCAGTAGTACGACGACAGGGTCTGCTGAAGCTTTCTTT,CASSTTTGSAEAFF
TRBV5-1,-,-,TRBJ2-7,TGCGCCAGCAGCTTGGCCACGCCTCGGGGAGAGCAGTACTTC,CASSLATPRGEQYF
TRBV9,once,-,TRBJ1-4,TGTGCCAGCAGCGTAGGCCAGGGGTGGGAAAAACTGTTTTTT,CASSVGQGWEKLFF
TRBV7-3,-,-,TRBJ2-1,TGTGCCAGCAGCTTAAGTCCCGACAGCTCCTACAATGAGCAGTTCTTC,CASSLSPDSSYNEQFF
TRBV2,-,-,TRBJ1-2,TGTGCCAGCAGTGAGGGCTCCACAACTAACTATGGCTACACCTTC,CASSEGSTTNYGYTF
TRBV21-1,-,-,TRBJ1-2,TGTGCCAGCAGCCGAGGATGCTACACCTTC,CASSRGCYTF
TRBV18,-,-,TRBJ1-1,TGTGCCAGCTCAAATATGCAAGGATCGGGCACTGAAGCTTTCTTT,CASSNMQGSGTEAFF
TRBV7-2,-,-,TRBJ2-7,TGTGCCAGCAGCTTGTCTCAGGGCCCCTACGAGCAGTACTTC,CASSLSQGPYEQYF
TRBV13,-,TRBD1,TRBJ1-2,TGTGCCAGCAGCTTACGGGACAGGGAGGGCTACACCTTC,CASSLRDREGYTF
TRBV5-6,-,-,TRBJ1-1,TGTGCCAGCAGCACCCAGGGTAGGGACACTGAAGCTTTCTTT,CASSTQGRDTEAFF
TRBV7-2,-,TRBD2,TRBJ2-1,TGTGCCAGCAGCCCAAGGAGGGGAGGCGGGGGGTACAATGAGCAGTTCTTC,CASSPRRGGGGYNEQFF
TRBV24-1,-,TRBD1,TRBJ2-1,TGTGCCACCAGTGATCCGGATGGGACAGGGAATCGGAATGAGCAGTTCTTC,CATSDPDGTGNRNEQFF
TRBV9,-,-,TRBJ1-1,TGTGCCAGCAGCCCTCTCCGAGGGGGGGGCGCAAAGACTGAAGCTTTCTTT,CASSPLRGGGAKTEAFF
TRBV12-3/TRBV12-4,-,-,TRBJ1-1,TGTGCCAGCAGTTCGTCCAGGGGTTCTGAAGCTTTCTTT,CASSSSRGSEAFF
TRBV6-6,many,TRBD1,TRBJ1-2,TGTGCCAGCAGTCTCGGGACAGGGGGCGTGAGTGGCTATGGCTACACCTTC,CASSLGTGGVSGYGYTF
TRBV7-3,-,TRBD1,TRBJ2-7,TGTGCCAGCAGCAAGGGACAGGGTGCTACCTACGAGCAGTACTTC,CASSKGQGATYEQYF
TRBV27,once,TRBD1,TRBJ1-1,TGTGCCAGCAGTTTGCGGACAGGGGGGACTGAAGCTTTCTTT,CASSLRTGGTEAFF